A selection of T cell receptor beta chains follows, all from one sample in a study of T cells in Graves' hyperthyroidism and ophthalmopathy. TCRdb analysed the multiplex PCR reads with MiXCR anew, one entry per CDR3 protein. The data contain about 590,000 distinct CDR3 sequences, around 16% of them singletons. The source material was blood. These receptors were taken from a woman in her twenties or thirties with Graves' hyperthyroidism. Both conserved end residues are part of each CDR3. Each record gives: J gene, V gene, clone size, D gene, CDR3 protein, CDR3 DNA. D genes are given only for firm matches. Clone sizes are given selectively: once, few, many, or a class where the clone is expanded.

TRBJ2-1,TRBV7-3,many,.,CASSSRGNNEQFF,TGTGCCAGCAGCTCCCGCGGGAACAATGAGCAGTTCTTC
TRBJ2-1,TRBV6-2/TRBV6-3,many,.,CASSYRLGRANSYNEQFF,TGTGCCAGCAGTTACAGGCTAGGGCGGGCGAACTCCTACAATGAGCAGTTCTTC
TRBJ2-3,TRBV28,many,TRBD1,CASRGRTGGADTQYF,TGTGCCAGCCGAGGAAGGACAGGGGGGGCAGATACGCAGTATTTT
TRBJ2-3,TRBV5-6,.,TRBD2,CASSPVSGSFVTDTQYF,TGTGCCAGCAGCCCTGTAAGCGGGAGCTTTGTCACAGATACGCAGTATTTT
TRBJ1-1,TRBV6-1,many,.,CASTKGGLEAFF,TGTGCCAGCACCAAAGGGGGACTTGAAGCTTTCTTT
TRBJ1-6,TRBV14,.,TRBD1,CASSQRQGSRNSPLHF,TGTGCCAGCAGCCAAAGACAGGGTTCTCGTAATTCACCCCTCCACTTT
TRBJ2-1,TRBV24-1,.,TRBD2,CATSDLQRTSGKASYNEQFF,TGTGCCACCAGTGATTTGCAGCGCACTAGCGGAAAGGCTTCCTACAATGAGCAGTTCTTC
TRBJ2-2,TRBV24-1,few,.,CATSDATGELVF,TGTGCCACCAGTGATGCAACCGGGGAGCTGGTTTTT
TRBJ2-7,TRBV19,.,TRBD2,CTSKISGTYEQYF,TGTACCAGTAAGATTAGCGGGACCTACGAGCAGTACTTC
TRBJ1-1,TRBV6-1,few,.,CASSRGPMNTEAFF,TGTGCCAGCAGTCGCGGACCGATGAACACTGAAGCTTTCTTT
TRBJ1-2,TRBV9,few,.,CASSVGDTIYYGYTF,TGTGCCAGCAGCGTAGGGGACACAATCTACTATGGCTACACCTTC
TRBJ1-5,TRBV27,many,TRBD1,CASSAGTGHQPQHF,TGTGCCAGCAGTGCCGGGACAGGGCATCAGCCCCAGCATTTT
TRBJ2-1,TRBV20-1,.,TRBD2,CSAGDPGLAGGNSYNEQFF,TGCAGTGCTGGAGATCCGGGACTAGCGGGAGGGAACTCCTACAATGAGCAGTTCTTC
TRBJ2-5,TRBV20-1,.,TRBD2,CSAREHRGGLGTQYF,TGCAGTGCTAGAGAGCACCGGGGGGGCTTGGGGACCCAGTACTTC
TRBJ2-7,TRBV3-1,.,TRBD2,CASSQDLGLAEGALEQYF,TGTGCCAGCAGCCAAGATTTGGGACTAGCGGAGGGGGCCCTCGAGCAGTACTTC
TRBJ2-7,TRBV5-1,many,TRBD1,CASSLATGDPYEQYF,TGCGCCAGCAGCTTGGCCACAGGGGATCCCTACGAGCAGTACTTC
TRBJ1-1,TRBV7-8,few,.,CASSLDGSDTEAFF,TGTGCCAGCAGCCTAGACGGGTCCGACACTGAAGCTTTCTTT
TRBJ2-5,TRBV29-1,many,TRBD2,CSVRLAPMETQYF,TGCAGCGTGCGACTAGCGCCCATGGAGACCCAGTACTTC
TRBJ1-5,TRBV5-1,many,.,CASSSLWVDNQPQHF,TGCGCCAGCAGCTCCCTGTGGGTGGACAATCAGCCCCAGCATTTT